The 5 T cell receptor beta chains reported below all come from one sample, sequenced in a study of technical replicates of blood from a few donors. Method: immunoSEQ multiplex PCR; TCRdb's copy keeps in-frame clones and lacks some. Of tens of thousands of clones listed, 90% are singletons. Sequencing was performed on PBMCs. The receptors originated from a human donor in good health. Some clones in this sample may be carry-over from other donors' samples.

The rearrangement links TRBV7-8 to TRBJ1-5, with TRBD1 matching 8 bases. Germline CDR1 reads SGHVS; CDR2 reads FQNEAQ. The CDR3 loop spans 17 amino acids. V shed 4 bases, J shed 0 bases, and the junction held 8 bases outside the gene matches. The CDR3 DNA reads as TGTGCCAGCAGCTCCGGGACAGGCCTCTATAGCAATCAGCCCCAGCATTTT. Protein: CASSSGTGLYSNQPQHF.

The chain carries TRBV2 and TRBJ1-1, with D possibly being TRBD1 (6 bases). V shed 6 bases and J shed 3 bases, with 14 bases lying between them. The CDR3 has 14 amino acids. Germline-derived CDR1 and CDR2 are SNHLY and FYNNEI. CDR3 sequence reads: CASRRGSRHTEAFF. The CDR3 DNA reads TGTGCCAGCAGAAGGGGGTCCCGGCACACTGAAGCTTTCTTT. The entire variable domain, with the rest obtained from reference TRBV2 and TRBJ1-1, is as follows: EPEVTQTPSHQVTQMGQEVILRCVPISNHLYFYWYRQILGQKVEFLVSFYNNEISEKSEIFDDQFSVERPDGSNFTLKIRSTKLEDSAMYFCASRRGSRHTEAFFGQGTRLTVV.

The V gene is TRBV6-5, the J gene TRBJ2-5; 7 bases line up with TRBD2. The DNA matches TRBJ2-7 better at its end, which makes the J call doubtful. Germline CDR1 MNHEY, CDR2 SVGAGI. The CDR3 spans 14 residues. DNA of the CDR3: TGTGCCAGCACCCAACTCGGACTAGGCTACGAGCAGTACTTC. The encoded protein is CASTQLGLGYEQYF.

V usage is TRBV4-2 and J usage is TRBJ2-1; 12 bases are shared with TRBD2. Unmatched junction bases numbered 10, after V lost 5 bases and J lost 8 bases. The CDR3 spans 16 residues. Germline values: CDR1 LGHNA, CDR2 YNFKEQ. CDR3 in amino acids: CASSARLAGVPHEQFF. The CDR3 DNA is TGTGCCAGCAGCGCAAGACTAGCGGGAGTCCCCCATGAGCAGTTCTTC.

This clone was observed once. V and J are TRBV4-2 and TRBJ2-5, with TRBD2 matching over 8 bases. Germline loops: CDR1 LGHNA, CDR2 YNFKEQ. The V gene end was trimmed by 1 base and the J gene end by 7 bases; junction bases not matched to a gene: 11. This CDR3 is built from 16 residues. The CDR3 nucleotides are TGTGCCAGCAGCCAAGTCAGCCTAGCGGGCCAGGTGACCCAGTACTTC. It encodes CASSQVSLAGQVTQYF.